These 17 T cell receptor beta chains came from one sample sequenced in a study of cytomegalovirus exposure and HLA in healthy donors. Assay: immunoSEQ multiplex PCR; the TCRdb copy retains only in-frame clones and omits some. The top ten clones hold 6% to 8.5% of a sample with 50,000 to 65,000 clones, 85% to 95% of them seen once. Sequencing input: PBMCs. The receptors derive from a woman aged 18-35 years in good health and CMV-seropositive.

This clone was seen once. The CDR3 protein is CASSPEGLPAKNIQYF. CDR3 nucleotides: TGTGCCAGCAGCCCAGAGGGACTACCGGCCAAAAACATTCAGTACTTC. The V gene is TRBV7-2, the J gene TRBJ2-4, with 7 bases that match TRBD2. Looked up from germline, CDR1 is SGHTA and CDR2 is FQGNSA. The CDR3 sequence is 16 residues long. With 5 bases clipped from V and 1 base from J, the junction kept 8 bases outside the gene matches.

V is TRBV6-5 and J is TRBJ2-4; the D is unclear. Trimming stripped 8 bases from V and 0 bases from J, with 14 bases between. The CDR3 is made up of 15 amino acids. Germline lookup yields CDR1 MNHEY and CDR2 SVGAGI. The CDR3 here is CASSSGVPAKNIQYF. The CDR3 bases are TGTGCCAGCTCCTCCGGAGTACCAGCCAAAAACATTCAGTACTTC.

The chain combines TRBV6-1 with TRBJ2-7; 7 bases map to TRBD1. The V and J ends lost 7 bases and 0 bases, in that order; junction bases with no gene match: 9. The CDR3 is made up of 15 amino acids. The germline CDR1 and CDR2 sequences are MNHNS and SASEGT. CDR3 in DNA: TGTGCCAGCACCGTTACGGGACAGACCTCCTACGAGCAGTACTTC. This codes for CASTVTGQTSYEQYF.

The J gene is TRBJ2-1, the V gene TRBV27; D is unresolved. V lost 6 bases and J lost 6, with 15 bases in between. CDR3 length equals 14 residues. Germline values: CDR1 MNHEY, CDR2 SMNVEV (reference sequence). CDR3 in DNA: TGTGCCAGCAGCACCGCCGGCACGGGCAATGAGCAGTTCTTC. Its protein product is CASSTAGTGNEQFF.

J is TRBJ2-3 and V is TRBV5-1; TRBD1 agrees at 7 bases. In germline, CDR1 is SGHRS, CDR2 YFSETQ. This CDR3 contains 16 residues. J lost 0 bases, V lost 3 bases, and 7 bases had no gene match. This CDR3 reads CASSWRQGTSTDTQYF. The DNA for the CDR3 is TGCGCCAGCAGCTGGAGACAGGGAACTAGCACAGATACGCAGTATTTT.

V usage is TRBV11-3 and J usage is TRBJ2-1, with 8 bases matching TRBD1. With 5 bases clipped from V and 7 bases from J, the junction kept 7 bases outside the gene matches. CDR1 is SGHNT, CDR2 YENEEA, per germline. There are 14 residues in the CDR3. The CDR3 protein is CASSRQGLVNEQFF. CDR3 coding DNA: TGTGCCAGCAGCCGACAGGGGTTGGTTAATGAGCAGTTCTTC.

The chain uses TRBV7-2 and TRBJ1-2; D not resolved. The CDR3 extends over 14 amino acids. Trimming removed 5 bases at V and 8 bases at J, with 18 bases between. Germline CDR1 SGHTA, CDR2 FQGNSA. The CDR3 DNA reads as TGTGCCAGCAGCCAAACCCCGGGAATTAAGGGCTACACCTTC. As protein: CASSQTPGIKGYTF.

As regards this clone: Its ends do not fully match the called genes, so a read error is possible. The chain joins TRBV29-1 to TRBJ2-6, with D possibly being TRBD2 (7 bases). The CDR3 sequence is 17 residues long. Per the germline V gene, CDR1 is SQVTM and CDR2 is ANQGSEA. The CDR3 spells CSVEGGGLEAGANVLTF. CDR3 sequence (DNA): TGCAGCGTCGAAGGGGGGGGGTTAGAAGCTGGGGCCAACGTCCTGACTTTC. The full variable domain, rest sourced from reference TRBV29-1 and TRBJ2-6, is SAVISQKPSRDICQRGTSLTIQCQVDSQVTMMFWYRQQPGQSLTLIATANQGSEATYESGFVIDKFPISRPNLTFSTLTVSNMSPEDSSIYLCSVEGGGLEAGANVLTFGAGSRLTVL.

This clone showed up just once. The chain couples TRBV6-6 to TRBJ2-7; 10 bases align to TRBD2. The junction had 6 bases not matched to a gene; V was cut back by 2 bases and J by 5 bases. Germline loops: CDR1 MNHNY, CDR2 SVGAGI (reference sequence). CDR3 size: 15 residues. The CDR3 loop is CASSYAAGGADEQYF. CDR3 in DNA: TGTGCCAGCAGTTACGCAGCGGGGGGGGCCGACGAGCAGTACTTC.

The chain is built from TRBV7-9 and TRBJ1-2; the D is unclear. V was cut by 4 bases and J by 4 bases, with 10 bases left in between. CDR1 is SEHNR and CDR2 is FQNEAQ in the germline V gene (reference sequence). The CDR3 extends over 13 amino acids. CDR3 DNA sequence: TGTGCCAGCAGCTACGGGAACCTCTATGGCTACACCTTC. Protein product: CASSYGNLYGYTF.

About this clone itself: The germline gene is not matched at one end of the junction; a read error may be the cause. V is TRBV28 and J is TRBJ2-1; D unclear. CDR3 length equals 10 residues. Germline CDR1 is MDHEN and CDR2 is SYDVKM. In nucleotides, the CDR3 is TGTGCCAGCAGTTACACTGAGCAGTTCTTC. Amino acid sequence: CASSYTEQFF.

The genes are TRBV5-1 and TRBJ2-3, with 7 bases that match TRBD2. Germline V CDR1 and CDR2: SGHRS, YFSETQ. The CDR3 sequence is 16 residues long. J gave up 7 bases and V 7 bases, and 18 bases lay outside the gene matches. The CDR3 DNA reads TGCGCCAGCTATCTAAAGAGGGCTAGCGGTCCTTATACGCAGTATTTT. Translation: CASYLKRASGPYTQYF.

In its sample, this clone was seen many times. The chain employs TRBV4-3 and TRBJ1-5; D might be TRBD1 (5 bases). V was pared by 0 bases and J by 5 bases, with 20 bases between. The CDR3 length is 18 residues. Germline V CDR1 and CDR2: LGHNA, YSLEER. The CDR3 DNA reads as TGCGCCAGCAGCCAAGATGCGGGGGACGGGGGAAAGTATCAGCCCCAGCATTTT. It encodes CASSQDAGDGGKYQPQHF.

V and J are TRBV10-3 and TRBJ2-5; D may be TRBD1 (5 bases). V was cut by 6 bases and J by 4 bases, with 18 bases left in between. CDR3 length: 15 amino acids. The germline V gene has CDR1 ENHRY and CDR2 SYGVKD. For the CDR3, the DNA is TGTGCCATCAGGAAGGGCAGTGTGGGGCGAGAGACCCAGTACTTC. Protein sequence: CAIRKGSVGRETQYF.

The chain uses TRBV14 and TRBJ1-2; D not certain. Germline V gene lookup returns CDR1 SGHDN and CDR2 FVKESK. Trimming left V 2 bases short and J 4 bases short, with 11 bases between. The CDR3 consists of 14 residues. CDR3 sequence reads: CASSQLTLGYGYTF. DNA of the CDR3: TGTGCCAGCAGCCAACTGACACTAGGCTATGGCTACACCTTC.

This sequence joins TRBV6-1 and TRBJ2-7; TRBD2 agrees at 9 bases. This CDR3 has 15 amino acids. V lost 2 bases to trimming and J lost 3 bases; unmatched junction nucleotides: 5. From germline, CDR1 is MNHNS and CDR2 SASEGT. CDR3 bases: TGTGCCAGCAGTGAAATCCCTAGCGGGAACTACGAGCAGTACTTC. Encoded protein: CASSEIPSGNYEQYF.

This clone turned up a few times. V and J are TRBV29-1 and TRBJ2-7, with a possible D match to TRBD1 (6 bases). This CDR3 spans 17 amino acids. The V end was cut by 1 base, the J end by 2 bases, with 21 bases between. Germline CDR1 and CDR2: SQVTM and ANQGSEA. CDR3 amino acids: CSVEVSVGTLGPYEQYF. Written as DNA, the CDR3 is TGCAGCGTTGAAGTATCCGTCGGGACACTCGGCCCCTACGAGCAGTACTTC.